A single sample is the source of the 22 T cell receptor beta chains below, sequenced in a study of blood T cell repertoires in COVID-19. Method: immunoSEQ multiplex PCR; TCRdb's copy keeps in-frame clones and lacks some. Among around 310,000 clones listed, 90% were seen once. Material: peripheral blood. The receptor set was obtained from a woman between 40 and 50 years old with COVID-19, enrolled during active disease.

This CDR3 is CASSQGEGGTSGRTDTQYF. As DNA, the CDR3 is TGTGCCAGCAGCCAAGGCGAGGGGGGTACTAGCGGACGCACAGATACGCAGTATTTT. The V gene is TRBV3-1 (or the pseudogene TRBV3-2), the J gene TRBJ2-3, with 8 bases that match TRBD2. Per the germline V gene, CDR1 is LGHDT and CDR2 is YNNKEL (reference sequence). Trimming removed 1 base from V and 1 base from J; junction bases left unmatched: 13. The CDR3 length is 19 residues.

The V gene is TRBV7-9, the J gene TRBJ1-4; a possible D gene is TRBD1 (6 bases). The CDR3 has 16 residues. Germline V gene lookup returns CDR1 SEHNR and CDR2 FQNEAQ (reference sequence). V lost 4 bases, J lost 8 bases, and 20 bases lay in between. The CDR3 loop reads CASSYELGARGEKLFF. The CDR3 DNA reads TGTGCCAGCAGCTATGAGTTGGGGGCGCGTGGAGAAAAACTGTTTTTT.

The J gene is TRBJ1-5, the V gene TRBV19; possible D gene TRBD1, 5 bases. The CDR3 length is 16 residues. Trimming left V 6 bases short and J 0 bases short, with 15 bases between. The germline gives CDR1 LNHDA, CDR2 SQIVND (reference sequence). Here the CDR3 reads CASRTFGGDSNQPQHF. The CDR3, as DNA: TGTGCCAGTAGAACATTTGGGGGGGATAGCAATCAGCCCCAGCATTTT. Full variable domain (rest looked up from reference TRBV19 and TRBJ1-5): DGGITQSPKYLFRKEGQNVTLSCEQNLNHDAMYWYRQDPGQGLRLIYYSQIVNDFQKGDIAEGYSVSREKKESFPLTVTSAQKNPTAFYLCASRTFGGDSNQPQHFGDGTRLSIL.

This clone was recorded once. V usage is TRBV19 and J usage is TRBJ1-1; TRBD1 matches at 7 bases. After removal of 4 bases from V and 1 base from J, the junction contained 6 bases not matched to a gene. Germline CDR1 reads LNHDA; CDR2 reads SQIVND (reference sequence). The CDR3 totals 15 residues. Here the CDR3 DNA reads TGTGCCAGTAGTACGACCGGGACAGAGAACACTGAAGCTTTCTTT. This translates into CASSTTGTENTEAFF.

The chain links TRBV28 to TRBJ1-1, with 8 bases that match TRBD1. The CDR3 sequence is 15 residues long. CDR1 is MDHEN, CDR2 SYDVKM, per germline. V was clipped by 6 bases and J by 1 base; unmatched bases: 7. In nucleotides, the CDR3 is TGTGCCAGCAGACCTGACAGGGGAAGGAACACTGAAGCTTTCTTT. Translated: CASRPDRGRNTEAFF.

This sequence joins TRBV20-1 and TRBJ2-7; no clear D. Germline V CDR1 and CDR2: DFQATT, SNEGSKA (reference sequence). Trimming stripped 4 bases from V and 2 bases from J, with 6 bases between. The CDR3 length is 11 residues. The CDR3 spells CSATPTYEQYF. The CDR3 DNA sequence: TGCAGTGCTACTCCTACCTACGAGCAGTACTTC.

The chain links TRBV3-1 (or the pseudogene TRBV3-2) to TRBJ2-1, with 9 bases aligning to TRBD1. CDR3 length: 16 amino acids. From germline, CDR1 is LGHDT and CDR2 YNNKEL (reference sequence). With V trimmed by 7 bases and J by 5 bases, 12 bases remained unmatched. The CDR3 sequence: CASKYGGTGINNEQFF. CDR3 bases: TGTGCCAGCAAGTACGGCGGGACAGGGATCAACAATGAGCAGTTCTTC.

The chain combines TRBV11-2 with TRBJ1-1, with TRBD1 as a possible D gene (6 bases). The V end was cut by 0 bases, the J end by 1 base, with 21 bases between. This CDR3 has 19 residues. The germline V gene encodes CDR1 SGHAT and CDR2 FQNNGV. CDR3 DNA sequence: TGTGCCAGCAGCTTAGAGTCTTCTAGGGCAGGGGCTTGGAACACTGAAGCTTTCTTT. It is translated as CASSLESSRAGAWNTEAFF.

A remark on this clone: A junction boundary mismatches the germline segment, possibly from a read error. The gene calls are TRBV14 and TRBJ2-3; TRBD2 agrees at 10 bases. Germline CDR1 is SGHDN and CDR2 is FVKESK. This CDR3 comprises 12 residues. The CDR3 loop is CASSFSGGRKDF. The CDR3 nucleotides are TGTGCCAGCAGCTTTAGCGGGGGGCGGAAGGATTTT.

V and J are TRBV15 and TRBJ2-7; D possibly corresponds to TRBD1 (6 bases). V shed 3 bases and J shed 6 bases, with 18 bases lying between them. The CDR3 is 15 amino acids. The V gene's germline CDR1 is LNHNV and CDR2 YYDKDF (reference sequence). The CDR3 bases are TGTGCCACCAGCAGGGCGTCTGGCAGGGGATCCGAGCAGTACTTC. This codes for CATSRASGRGSEQYF. The full variable domain, in which reference TRBV15 and TRBJ2-7 provide the parts outside the CDR3, is DAMVIQNPRYQVTQFGKPVTLSCSQTLNHNVMYWYQQKSSQAPKLLFHYYDKDFNNEADTPDNFQSRRPNTSFCFLDIRSPGLGDTAMYLCATSRASGRGSEQYFGPGTRLTVT.

The chain carries TRBV28 and TRBJ1-4, with 7 bases aligning to TRBD1. Germline V CDR1 and CDR2: MDHEN, SYDVKM. The J segment lost 11 bases and the V segment lost 6 bases, leaving 6 bases of the junction unmatched. The CDR3 totals 12 residues. CDR3: CASRLGTAKLFF. The CDR3 DNA follows: TGTGCCAGCAGGCTTGGGACAGCGAAACTGTTTTTT.

The chain recombines TRBV9 with TRBJ1-2; 7 bases match TRBD1. CDR1 and CDR2 (germline): SGDLS, YYNGEE. The CDR3 is 14 residues long. J lost 1 base, V lost 1 base, and 1 base had no gene match. DNA for the CDR3: TGTGCCAGCAGCGTACGGGACAGTAACTATGGCTACACCTTC. Translation: CASSVRDSNYGYTF. Together with reference TRBV9 and TRBJ1-2, the CDR3 gives the full variable domain: DSGVTQTPKHLITATGQRVTLRCSPRSGDLSVYWYQQSLDQGLQFLIQYYNGEERAKGNILERFSAQQFPDLHSELNLSSLELGDSALYFCASSVRDSNYGYTFGSGTRLTVV.

V gene TRBV4-3 combines with J gene TRBJ1-2; 7 bases match TRBD1. The CDR3 totals 18 residues. Losses at the gene ends were 0 bases for V and 0 bases for J; bases not matched to a gene: 10. Germline CDR1 reads LGHNA; CDR2 reads YSLEER. The CDR3 loop reads CASSQDLSRGTANYGYTF. In DNA form, the CDR3 reads TGCGCCAGCAGCCAAGATCTAAGTCGTGGGACAGCTAACTATGGCTACACCTTC.

The V gene is TRBV7-9, the J gene TRBJ1-4; 9 bases map to TRBD1. V trimming: 4 bases; J trimming: 7 bases; junction bases outside the gene matches: 4. Germline-derived CDR1 and CDR2 are SEHNR and FQNEAQ (reference sequence). The CDR3 loop spans 14 amino acids. This CDR3 is CASSYGQGFEKLFF. In DNA form, the CDR3 reads TGTGCCAGCAGCTACGGACAGGGGTTTGAAAAACTGTTTTTT.

The V and J genes are TRBV28 and TRBJ1-5, with D unresolved. Trimming shortened V by 4 bases and J by 6 bases, and 4 bases separated the two germline ends. The CDR3 totals 11 residues. The germline V gene encodes CDR1 MDHEN and CDR2 SYDVKM. CDR3 bases: TGTGCCAGCAGTTCGGGTCAGCCCCAGCATTTT. This gives the protein CASSSGQPQHF. The entire variable domain, with the rest obtained from reference TRBV28 and TRBJ1-5, is as follows: DVKVTQSSRYLVKRTGEKVFLECVQDMDHENMFWYRQDPGLGLRLIYFSYDVKMKEKGDIPEGYSVSREKKERFSLILESASTNQTSMYLCASSSGQPQHFGDGTRLSIL.

This clone was found once. The chain employs TRBV28 and TRBJ2-1, with TRBD2 matching 14 bases. This CDR3 spans 18 amino acids. Trimming took 6 bases from V and 0 from J; bases not matched to a gene: 7. The V gene's germline CDR1 is MDHEN and CDR2 SYDVKM. CDR3 sequence reads: CASSQTSGGAFSYNEQFF. The CDR3, as DNA: TGTGCCAGCAGCCAGACTAGCGGGGGGGCCTTCTCCTACAATGAGCAGTTCTTC.

The V gene is TRBV27, the J gene TRBJ2-2; D uncertain. The germline V gene has CDR1 MNHEY and CDR2 SMNVEV (reference sequence). CDR3 length: 13 residues. V lost 5 bases to trimming and J lost 7 bases, with 11 bases between them. The CDR3 spells CASSEISGGELFF. The CDR3 DNA follows: TGTGCCAGCAGTGAGATATCCGGCGGGGAGCTGTTTTTT.

The chain employs TRBV10-3 and TRBJ2-3; 9 bases line up with TRBD2. There are 17 residues in the CDR3. The trim removed 5 bases at V and 3 bases at J, leaving 12 bases unmatched. From germline, CDR1 is ENHRY and CDR2 SYGVKD. The CDR3 here is CAISHRPASGITDTQYF. The CDR3 DNA sequence: TGTGCCATCAGTCACCGTCCGGCTAGCGGGATTACAGATACGCAGTATTTT.

The chain employs TRBV5-1 and TRBJ2-7; D gene unclear. Trimming removed 0 bases from V and 4 bases from J, with 14 bases in between. There are 15 residues in the CDR3. CDR1 is SGHRS and CDR2 is YFSETQ in the germline V gene. This CDR3 is CASSLESGSRYEQYF. Here the CDR3 DNA reads TGCGCCAGCAGCTTGGAGTCTGGGTCGAGGTACGAGCAGTACTTC.

This chain uses TRBV28 with TRBJ2-6, with TRBD1 matching over 8 bases. With 6 bases clipped from V and 3 bases from J, the junction kept 4 bases outside the gene matches. The CDR3 runs to 15 residues. Germline loops: CDR1 MDHEN, CDR2 SYDVKM. CDR3 DNA: TGTGCCAGCAGCCAGGACAGGGTTGGGGCCAACGTCCTGACTTTC. This codes for CASSQDRVGANVLTF.

The genes are TRBV2 and TRBJ2-1; the match to TRBD1 covers 9 bases. The V gene's germline CDR1 is SNHLY and CDR2 FYNNEI. V lost 6 bases, J lost 0 bases, and 6 bases stayed unmatched. The CDR3 is 16 amino acids. The CDR3 spells CASSLRGQGSYNEQFF. The CDR3 DNA sequence: TGTGCCAGCAGCCTACGGGGACAGGGCTCCTACAATGAGCAGTTCTTC.

The chain couples TRBV7-3 to TRBJ1-2; tentative D call: TRBD1 (6 bases). Germline V gives CDR1 SGHTA, CDR2 FQGTGA. V shed 1 base and J shed 7 bases, with 19 bases lying between them. The CDR3 length is 16 residues. The CDR3 DNA sequence: TGTGCCAGCAGCTTAAGAAGAGGGACAACGGATGCTGGCTACACCTTC. It codes for CASSLRRGTTDAGYTF.